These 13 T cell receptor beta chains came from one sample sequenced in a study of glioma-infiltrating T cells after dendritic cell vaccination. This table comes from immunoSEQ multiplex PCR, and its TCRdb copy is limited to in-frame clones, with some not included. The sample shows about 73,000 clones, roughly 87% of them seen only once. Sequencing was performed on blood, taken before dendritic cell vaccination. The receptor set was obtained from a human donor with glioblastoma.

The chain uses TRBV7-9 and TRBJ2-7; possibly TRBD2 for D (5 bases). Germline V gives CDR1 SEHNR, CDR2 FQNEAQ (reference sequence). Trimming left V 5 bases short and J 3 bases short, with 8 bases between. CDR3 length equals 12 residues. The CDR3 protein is CASSRGVYEQYF. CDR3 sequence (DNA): TGTGCCAGCAGCCGGGGAGTCTACGAGCAGTACTTC.

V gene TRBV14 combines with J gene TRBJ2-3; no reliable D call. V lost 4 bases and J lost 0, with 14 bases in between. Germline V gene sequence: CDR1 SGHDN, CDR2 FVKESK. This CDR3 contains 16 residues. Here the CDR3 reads CASSLLGSGSTDTQYF. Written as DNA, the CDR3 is TGTGCCAGCAGCCTTCTGGGTTCAGGAAGCACAGATACGCAGTATTTT.

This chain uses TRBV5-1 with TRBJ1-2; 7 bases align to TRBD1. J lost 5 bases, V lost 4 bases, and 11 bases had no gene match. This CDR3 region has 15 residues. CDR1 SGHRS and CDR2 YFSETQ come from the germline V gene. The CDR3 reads CASSTTGSKGYGYTF. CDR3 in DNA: TGCGCCAGCAGCACGACAGGGTCTAAAGGTTATGGCTACACCTTC.

The DNA of the CDR3 is TGTGCCAGCAGCCCTTGGGCAGCTGAAGCTTTCTTT. It yields the protein CASSPWAAEAFF. This sequence joins TRBV11-1 and TRBJ1-1; D unclear. The V end was cut by 5 bases, the J end by 6 bases, with 10 bases between. Germline values: CDR1 SGHAT, CDR2 FQDESV (reference sequence). This CDR3 is built from 12 residues.

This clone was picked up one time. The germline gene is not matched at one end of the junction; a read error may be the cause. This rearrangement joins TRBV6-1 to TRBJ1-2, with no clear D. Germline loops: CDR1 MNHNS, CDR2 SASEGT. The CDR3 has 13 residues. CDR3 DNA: TGTGCCAGCAGTGCTGACATGCGCTATGGCTGCACCTTC. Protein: CASSADMRYGCTF.

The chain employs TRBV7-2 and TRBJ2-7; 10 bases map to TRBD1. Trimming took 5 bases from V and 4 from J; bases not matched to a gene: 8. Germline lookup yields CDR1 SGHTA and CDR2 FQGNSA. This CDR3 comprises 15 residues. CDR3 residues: CASSNRQGARYEQYF. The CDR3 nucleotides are TGTGCCAGCAGCAACCGACAGGGGGCAAGGTACGAGCAGTACTTC.

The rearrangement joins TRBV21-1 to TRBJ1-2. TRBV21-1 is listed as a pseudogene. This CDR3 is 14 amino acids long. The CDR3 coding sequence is TGTGCCAGCAGCAGGACCCGGGGAAACTATGGCTACACCTTC. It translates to CASSRTRGNYGYTF.

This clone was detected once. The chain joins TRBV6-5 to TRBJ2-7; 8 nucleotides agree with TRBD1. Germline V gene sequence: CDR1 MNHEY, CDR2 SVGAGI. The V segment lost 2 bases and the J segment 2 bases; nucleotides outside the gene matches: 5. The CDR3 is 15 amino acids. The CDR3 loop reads CASSYTKTGAYEQYF. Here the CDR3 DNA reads TGTGCCAGCAGTTACACAAAGACAGGGGCCTACGAGCAGTACTTC.

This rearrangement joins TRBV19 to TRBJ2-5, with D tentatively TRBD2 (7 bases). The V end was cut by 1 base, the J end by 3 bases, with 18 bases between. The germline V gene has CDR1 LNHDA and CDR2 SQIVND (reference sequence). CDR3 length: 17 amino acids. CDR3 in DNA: TGTGCCAGTAGTATAGGGGGGGGGCTAGCGAGTAAAGAGACCCAGTACTTC. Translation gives CASSIGGGLASKETQYF.

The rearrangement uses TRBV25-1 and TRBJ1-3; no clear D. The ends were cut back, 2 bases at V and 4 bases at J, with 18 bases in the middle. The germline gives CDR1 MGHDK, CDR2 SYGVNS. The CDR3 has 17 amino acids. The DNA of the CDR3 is TGTGCCAGCAGTGAAAGTAGGCCCGGACTTTCGGGAAACACCATATATTTT. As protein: CASSESRPGLSGNTIYF.

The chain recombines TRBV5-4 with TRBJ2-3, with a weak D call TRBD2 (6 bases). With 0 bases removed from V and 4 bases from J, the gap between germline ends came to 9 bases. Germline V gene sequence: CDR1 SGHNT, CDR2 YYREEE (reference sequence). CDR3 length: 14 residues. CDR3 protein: CASSLGLASDTQYF. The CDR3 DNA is TGTGCCAGCAGCTTGGGTCTAGCGTCAGATACGCAGTATTTT.

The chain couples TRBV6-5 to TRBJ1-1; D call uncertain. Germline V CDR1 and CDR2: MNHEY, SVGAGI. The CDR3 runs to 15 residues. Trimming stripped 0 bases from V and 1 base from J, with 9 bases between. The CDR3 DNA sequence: TGTGCCAGCAGTTACTCTCAGACTGGGAACACTGAAGCTTTCTTT. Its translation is CASSYSQTGNTEAFF.

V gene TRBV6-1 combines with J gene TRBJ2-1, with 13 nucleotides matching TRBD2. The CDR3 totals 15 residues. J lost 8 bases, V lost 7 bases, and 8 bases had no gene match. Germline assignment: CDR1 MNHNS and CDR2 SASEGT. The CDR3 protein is CASNPGTSGNYEQFF. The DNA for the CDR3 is TGTGCCAGCAACCCCGGGACTAGCGGGAACTATGAGCAGTTCTTC.